These 15 T cell receptor beta chains were all obtained from the same sample, sequenced in a study of blood T cell repertoires in COVID-19. Assay: immunoSEQ multiplex PCR; the TCRdb copy retains only in-frame clones and omits some. The sample has approximately 78,000 clones, about nine tenths seen once; the top ten hold 2.6%. Sequenced input: peripheral blood. All receptors derive from a man between 50 and 59 years old with COVID-19, enrolled during active disease.

The chain links TRBV10-1 to TRBJ2-5; TRBD1 is a possible D gene (5 bases). The CDR3 totals 14 residues. Germline CDR1 is WNHNN and CDR2 is SYGVQD (reference sequence). Trimming shortened V by 4 bases and J by 0 bases, and 9 bases separated the two germline ends. In nucleotides, the CDR3 is TGCGCCAGCAGTGCGTGGGGCCACCAAGAGACCCAGTACTTC. Its protein product is CASSAWGHQETQYF.

The chain carries TRBV5-1 and TRBJ2-1, with 8 nucleotides matching TRBD1. V lost 5 bases, J lost 5 bases, and 9 bases stayed unmatched. The germline V gene encodes CDR1 SGHRS and CDR2 YFSETQ. This CDR3 has 15 residues. DNA for the CDR3: TGCGCCAGCAGAAATATACCGGGACAGGACAATGAGCAGTTCTTC. Translation: CASRNIPGQDNEQFF.

The rearrangement uses TRBV19 and TRBJ1-2; 7 nucleotides agree with TRBD1. The CDR3 totals 13 residues. V lost 5 bases and J lost 3; bases outside the gene matches: 3. The germline gives CDR1 LNHDA, CDR2 SQIVND (reference sequence). This CDR3 is CASSVGGDYGYTF. CDR3 DNA: TGTGCCAGTAGTGTAGGGGGCGACTATGGCTACACCTTC. The whole variable domain, filled in from reference TRBV19 and TRBJ1-2, reads DGGITQSPKYLFRKEGQNVTLSCEQNLNHDAMYWYRQDPGQGLRLIYYSQIVNDFQKGDIAEGYSVSREKKESFPLTVTSAQKNPTAFYLCASSVGGDYGYTFGSGTRLTVV.

The V call is TRBV30, the J call TRBJ1-3; D might be TRBD1 (5 bases). The germline gives CDR1 GTSNPN, CDR2 SVGIG (reference sequence). V was shortened by 1 base and J by 3 bases, with 13 bases between the two germline ends. CDR3 size: 15 residues. This chain's CDR3 is CAWSGIRQGGNTIYF. CDR3 in DNA: TGTGCCTGGAGTGGGATCCGGCAGGGTGGAAACACCATATATTTT. Full variable domain (remainder filled in from reference TRBV30 and TRBJ1-3): SQTIHQWPATLVQPVGSPLSLECTVEGTSNPNLYWYRQAAGRGLQLLFYSVGIGQISSEVPQNLSASRPQDRQFILSSKKLLLSDSGFYLCAWSGIRQGGNTIYFGEGSWLTVV.

The gene calls are TRBV27 and TRBJ1-1, with TRBD1 matching over 7 bases. Germline V gene data show CDR1 as MNHEY and CDR2 as SMNVEV (reference sequence). Trimming removed 4 bases from V and 1 base from J; junction bases left unmatched: 6. The CDR3 runs 15 residues. The CDR3 spells CASSSTGHGNTEAFF. The CDR3 DNA reads as TGTGCCAGCAGTTCGACAGGGCACGGGAACACTGAAGCTTTCTTT.

The V call is TRBV7-2, the J call TRBJ2-2; 9 bases are a match to TRBD2. The germline CDR1 and CDR2 sequences are SGHTA and FQGNSA. J lost 6 bases, V lost 4 bases, and 15 bases had no gene match. The CDR3 loop spans 18 amino acids. This chain's CDR3 is CASSWGGLAGRDAGELFF. CDR3 nucleotides: TGTGCCAGCAGCTGGGGGGGGCTAGCGGGAAGGGACGCCGGGGAGCTGTTTTTT.

The rearrangement uses TRBV9 and TRBJ2-5; D is possibly TRBD1 (6 bases). This CDR3 has 15 amino acids. V was trimmed by 3 bases and J by 1 base, leaving 13 bases between them. Germline loops: CDR1 SGDLS, CDR2 YYNGEE. This chain's CDR3 is CASSGEDRFQETQYF. The DNA for the CDR3 is TGTGCCAGCAGCGGCGAGGACAGATTCCAAGAGACCCAGTACTTC.

The V gene is TRBV7-3, the J gene TRBJ1-2; TRBD1 matches 8 bases. The V gene end was trimmed by 5 bases and the J gene end by 4 bases; junction bases not matched to a gene: 3. The CDR3 runs 13 residues. From germline, CDR1 is SGHTA and CDR2 FQGTGA. This CDR3 is CASSLGQGYGYTF. DNA of the CDR3: TGTGCCAGCAGCCTAGGACAGGGCTATGGCTACACCTTC.

The chain links TRBV28 to TRBJ1-2; 7 nucleotides match TRBD1. This CDR3 is built from 14 residues. The V gene end was trimmed by 5 bases and the J gene end by 1 base; junction bases not matched to a gene: 4. Germline loops: CDR1 MDHEN, CDR2 SYDVKM. CDR3 coding DNA: TGTGCCAGCAGTCCATACAGGGGTAACTATGGCTACACCTTC. Protein sequence: CASSPYRGNYGYTF.

The gene calls are TRBV28 and TRBJ2-3; 7 nucleotides line up with TRBD1. V dropped 4 bases and J dropped 4; count of bases not matched to a gene: 11. Germline CDR1 MDHEN, CDR2 SYDVKM. CDR3 length: 16 residues. CDR3 sequence (DNA): TGTGCCAGCAGTTACCACAGGGGAGTGGGTGCAGATACGCAGTATTTT. Translating it yields CASSYHRGVGADTQYF.

This clone was picked up a small number of times. The chain is built from TRBV27 and TRBJ1-1; possible D gene TRBD1, 6 bases. Trimming removed 6 bases from V and 4 bases from J, with 12 bases in between. The CDR3 runs 13 residues. Per germline, CDR1 MNHEY and CDR2 SMNVEV (reference sequence). The CDR3 reads CASRNTGSTEAFF. The CDR3 DNA sequence: TGTGCCAGCAGGAACACAGGGAGCACTGAAGCTTTCTTT.

The chain joins TRBV10-3 to TRBJ2-1; 14 bases fit TRBD2. Germline V CDR1 and CDR2: ENHRY, SYGVKD. The CDR3 sequence is 14 residues long. Unmatched junction bases numbered 8, after V lost 10 bases and J lost 9 bases. The CDR3 DNA sequence: TGTGCCACCCTGGGACTAGCGGGAGTCGGTGAGCAGTTCTTC. Translated: CATLGLAGVGEQFF.

J is TRBJ2-1 and V is TRBV3-1 (or the pseudogene TRBV3-2); D unresolved. The CDR3 spans 12 residues. Germline CDR1 reads LGHDT; CDR2 reads YNNKEL (reference sequence). V dropped 0 bases and J dropped 7 bases, with 4 bases sitting between them. CDR3 DNA sequence: TGTGCCAGCAGCCAAGACAGGAATGAGCAGTTCTTC. Translating gives CASSQDRNEQFF.

CDR3 protein: CASSWDRGWGLTNEQFF. In DNA, the CDR3 is TGCGCCAGCAGCTGGGACAGGGGCTGGGGACTTACAAATGAGCAGTTCTTC. This rearrangement joins TRBV5-1 to TRBJ2-1, with 10 bases matching TRBD1. Losses at the gene ends were 3 bases for V and 7 bases for J; bases not matched to a gene: 13. Germline values: CDR1 SGHRS, CDR2 YFSETQ. CDR3 length: 17 amino acids.

The chain recombines TRBV5-1 with TRBJ2-5, with D uncertain. Germline CDR1 reads SGHRS; CDR2 reads YFSETQ. V was trimmed by 0 bases and J by 7 bases, leaving 7 bases between them. The CDR3 is 12 residues long. The DNA for the CDR3 is TGCGCCAGCAGCTTGGACATTGGGACCCAGTACTTC. Its translation is CASSLDIGTQYF.